This T cell receptor (beta chain) was found in a study of T cell changes during pregnancy in multiple sclerosis. Sequenced by immunoSEQ multiplex PCR; TCRdb stores in-frame clones only, minus some. The repertoire holds tens of thousands of clones, with about 90% as singletons. This CDR3 is built from 16 residues. Germline CDR1 is SGHRS and CDR2 is YFSETQ. V was pared by 1 base and J by 7 bases, with 8 bases of the junction left unmatched. This clonotype was obtained from a female donor with multiple sclerosis, enrolled in a pregnancy study. The material was CD4+ T cells from peripheral blood mononuclear cells, obtained after pregnancy. The chain combines TRBV5-1 with TRBJ2-1; 10 bases match TRBD2. In nucleotides, the CDR3 is TGCGCCAGCAGCTTGCTCGGTAGCGGGGGGTTAAATGAGCAGTTCTTC. Translated: CASSLLGSGGLNEQFF. Full variable domain (missing parts from reference TRBV5-1 and TRBJ2-1): KAGVTQTPRYLIKTRGQQVTLSCSPISGHRSVSWYQQTPGQGLQFLFEYFSETQRNKGNFPGRFSGRQFSNSRSEMNVSTLELGDSALYLCASSLLGSGGLNEQFFGPGTRLTVL.